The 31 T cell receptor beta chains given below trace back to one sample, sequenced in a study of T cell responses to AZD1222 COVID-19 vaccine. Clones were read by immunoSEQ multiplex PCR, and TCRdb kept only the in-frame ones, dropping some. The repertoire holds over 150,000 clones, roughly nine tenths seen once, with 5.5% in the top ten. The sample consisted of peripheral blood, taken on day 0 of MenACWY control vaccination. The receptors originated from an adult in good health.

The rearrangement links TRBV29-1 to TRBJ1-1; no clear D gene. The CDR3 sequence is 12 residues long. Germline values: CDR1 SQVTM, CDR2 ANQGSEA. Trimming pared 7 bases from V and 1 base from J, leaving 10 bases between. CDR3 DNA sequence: TGCAGCGCTGCCATTAAGAACACTGAAGCTTTCTTT. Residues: CSAAIKNTEAFF.

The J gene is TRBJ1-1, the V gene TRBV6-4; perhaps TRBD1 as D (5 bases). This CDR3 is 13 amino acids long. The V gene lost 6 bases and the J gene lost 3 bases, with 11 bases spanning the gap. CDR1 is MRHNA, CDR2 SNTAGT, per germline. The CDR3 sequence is CASRSGFDTEAFF. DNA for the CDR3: TGTGCCAGCAGATCAGGGTTCGACACTGAAGCTTTCTTT.

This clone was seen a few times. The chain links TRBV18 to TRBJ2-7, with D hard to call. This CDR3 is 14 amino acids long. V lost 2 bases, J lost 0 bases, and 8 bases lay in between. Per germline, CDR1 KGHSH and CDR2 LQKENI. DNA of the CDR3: TGTGCCAGCTCACCAGCCCCCAGCTCCTACGAGCAGTACGTC. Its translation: CASSPAPSSYEQYV.

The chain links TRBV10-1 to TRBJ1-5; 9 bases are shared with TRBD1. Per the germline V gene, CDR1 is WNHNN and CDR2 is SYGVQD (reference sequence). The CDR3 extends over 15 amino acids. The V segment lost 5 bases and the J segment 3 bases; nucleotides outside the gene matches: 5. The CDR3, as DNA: TGCGCCAGCAGTCAGACAGGGGGTTCCAATCAGCCCCAGCATTTT. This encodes CASSQTGGSNQPQHF.

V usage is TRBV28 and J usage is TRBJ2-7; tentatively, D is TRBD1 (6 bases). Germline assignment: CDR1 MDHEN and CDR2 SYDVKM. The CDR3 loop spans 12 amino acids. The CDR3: CASQGQSYEQYV. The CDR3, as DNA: TGTGCTTCTCAGGGACAATCCTACGAGCAGTACGTC.

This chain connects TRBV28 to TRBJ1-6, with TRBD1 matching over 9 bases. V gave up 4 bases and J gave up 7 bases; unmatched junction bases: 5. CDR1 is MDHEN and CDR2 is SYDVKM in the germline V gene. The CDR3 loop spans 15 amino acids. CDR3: CASSSYGTGNSPLHF. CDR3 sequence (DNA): TGTGCCAGCAGTTCCTACGGGACAGGGAATTCACCCCTCCACTTT.

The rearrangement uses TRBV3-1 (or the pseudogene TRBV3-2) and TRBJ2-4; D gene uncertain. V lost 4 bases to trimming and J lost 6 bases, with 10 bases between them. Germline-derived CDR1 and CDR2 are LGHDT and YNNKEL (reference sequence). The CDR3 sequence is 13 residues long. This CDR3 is CASSPLGINIQYF. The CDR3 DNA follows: TGTGCCAGCAGCCCCCTTGGGATAAACATTCAGTACTTC.

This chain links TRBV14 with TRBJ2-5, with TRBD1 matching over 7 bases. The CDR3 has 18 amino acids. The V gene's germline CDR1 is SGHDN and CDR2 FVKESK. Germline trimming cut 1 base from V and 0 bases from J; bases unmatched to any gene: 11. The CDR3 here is CASSQGGTVPSYQETQYF. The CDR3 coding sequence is TGTGCCAGCAGCCAAGGGGGGACAGTACCGTCGTACCAAGAGACCCAGTACTTC.

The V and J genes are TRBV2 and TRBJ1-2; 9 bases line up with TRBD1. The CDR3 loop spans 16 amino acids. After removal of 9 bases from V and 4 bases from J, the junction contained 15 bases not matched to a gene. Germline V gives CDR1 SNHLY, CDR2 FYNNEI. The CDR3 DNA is TGTGCCAGTACCCGGGACAGGGCTTCGGATTTCTATGGCTACACCTTC. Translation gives CASTRDRASDFYGYTF.

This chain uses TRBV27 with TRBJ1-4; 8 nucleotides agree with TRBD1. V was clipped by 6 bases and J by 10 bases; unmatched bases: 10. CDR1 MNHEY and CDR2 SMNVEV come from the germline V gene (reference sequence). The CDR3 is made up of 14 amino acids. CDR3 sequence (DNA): TGTGCCAGCAGCGTAGGACAGGGAAGTAGAAAACTGTTTTTT. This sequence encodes CASSVGQGSRKLFF. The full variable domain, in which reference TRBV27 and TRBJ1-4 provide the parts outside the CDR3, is EAQVTQNPRYLITVTGKKLTVTCSQNMNHEYMSWYRQDPGLGLRQIYYSMNVEVTDKGDVPEGYKVSRKEKRNFPLILESPSPNQTSLYFCASSVGQGSRKLFFGSGTQLSVL.

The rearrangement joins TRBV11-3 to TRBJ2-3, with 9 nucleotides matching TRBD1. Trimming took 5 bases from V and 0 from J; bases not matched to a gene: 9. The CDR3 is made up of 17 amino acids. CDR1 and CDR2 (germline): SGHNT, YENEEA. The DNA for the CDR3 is TGTGCCAGCAGCCCGCCGGGGACAGGGATGAGCACAGATACGCAGTATTTT. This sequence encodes CASSPPGTGMSTDTQYF. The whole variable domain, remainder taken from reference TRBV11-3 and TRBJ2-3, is EAGVVQSPRYKIIEKKQPVAFWCNPISGHNTLYWYLQNLGQGPELLIRYENEEAVDDSQLPKDRFSAERLKGVDSTLKIQPAELGDSAVYLCASSPPGTGMSTDTQYFGPGTRLTVL.

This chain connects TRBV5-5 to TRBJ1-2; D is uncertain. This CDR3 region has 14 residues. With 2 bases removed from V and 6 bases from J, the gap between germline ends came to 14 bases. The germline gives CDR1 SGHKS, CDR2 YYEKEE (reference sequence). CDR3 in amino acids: CASSFIGVDNGYTF. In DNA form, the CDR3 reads TGTGCCAGCAGCTTCATAGGAGTCGACAATGGCTACACCTTC.

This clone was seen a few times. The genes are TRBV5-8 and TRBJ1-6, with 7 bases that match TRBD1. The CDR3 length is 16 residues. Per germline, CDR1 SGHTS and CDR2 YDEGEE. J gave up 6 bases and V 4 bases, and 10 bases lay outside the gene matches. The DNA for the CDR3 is TGTGCCAGCAGCCTTTTACAGGGGCTTGGTAATTCACCCCTCCACTTT. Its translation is CASSLLQGLGNSPLHF.

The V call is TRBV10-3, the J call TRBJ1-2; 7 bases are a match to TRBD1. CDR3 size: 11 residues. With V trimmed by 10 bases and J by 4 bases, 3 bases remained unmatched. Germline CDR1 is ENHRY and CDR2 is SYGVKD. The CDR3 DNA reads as TGTGCCACACAGGGGTCCTATGGCTACACCTTC. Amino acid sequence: CATQGSYGYTF.

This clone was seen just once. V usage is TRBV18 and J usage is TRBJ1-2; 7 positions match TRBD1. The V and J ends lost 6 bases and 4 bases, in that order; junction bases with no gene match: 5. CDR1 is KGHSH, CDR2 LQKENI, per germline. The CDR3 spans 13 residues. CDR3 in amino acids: CASSLGQAYGYTF. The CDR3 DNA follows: TGTGCCAGCTCTCTCGGACAGGCCTATGGCTACACCTTC.

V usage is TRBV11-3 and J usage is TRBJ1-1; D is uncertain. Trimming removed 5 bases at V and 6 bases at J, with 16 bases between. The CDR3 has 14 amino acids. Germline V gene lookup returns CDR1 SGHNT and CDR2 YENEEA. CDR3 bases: TGTGCCAGCAGCCCGAGGGCCGCGACCCCTGAAGCTTTCTTT. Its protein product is CASSPRAATPEAFF.

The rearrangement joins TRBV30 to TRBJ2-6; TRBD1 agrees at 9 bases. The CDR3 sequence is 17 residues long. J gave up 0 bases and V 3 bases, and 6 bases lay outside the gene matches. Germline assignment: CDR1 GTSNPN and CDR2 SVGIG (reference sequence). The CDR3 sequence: CAWRRDRADSGANVLTF. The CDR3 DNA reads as TGTGCCTGGAGACGGGACAGGGCCGACTCTGGGGCCAACGTCCTGACTTTC.

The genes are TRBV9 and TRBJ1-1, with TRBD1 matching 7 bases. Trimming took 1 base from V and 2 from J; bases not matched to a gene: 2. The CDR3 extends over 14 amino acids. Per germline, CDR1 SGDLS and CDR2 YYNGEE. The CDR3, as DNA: TGTGCCAGCAGCGTAACAGGGGATAACACTGAAGCTTTCTTT. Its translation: CASSVTGDNTEAFF.

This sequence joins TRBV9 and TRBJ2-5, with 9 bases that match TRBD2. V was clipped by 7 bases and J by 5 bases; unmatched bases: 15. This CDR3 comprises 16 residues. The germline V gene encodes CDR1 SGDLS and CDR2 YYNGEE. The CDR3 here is CASGALGTSFQETQYF. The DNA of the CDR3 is TGTGCCAGCGGAGCCCTTGGGACTAGCTTTCAGGAGACCCAGTACTTC.

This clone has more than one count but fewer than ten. The chain's CDR3 is CASRRQGASTEAFF. The CDR3 DNA is TGTGCCAGTAGAAGACAGGGGGCGAGCACTGAAGCTTTCTTT. J is TRBJ1-1 and V is TRBV19; 10 bases are shared with TRBD1. CDR1 is LNHDA and CDR2 is SQIVND in the germline V gene (reference sequence). V was clipped by 6 bases and J by 4 bases; unmatched bases: 5. The CDR3 totals 14 residues.

Here the CDR3 reads CASSDRDRGLNEQFF. CDR3 DNA: TGTGCCAGCAGCGACCGGGACAGGGGGCTTAATGAGCAGTTCTTC. V usage is TRBV11-3 and J usage is TRBJ2-1; TRBD1 matches 12 bases. J gave up 7 bases and V 5 bases, and 6 bases lay outside the gene matches. Germline CDR1 is SGHNT and CDR2 is YENEEA. This CDR3 is 15 amino acids long. Full variable domain (rest looked up from reference TRBV11-3 and TRBJ2-1): EAGVVQSPRYKIIEKKQPVAFWCNPISGHNTLYWYLQNLGQGPELLIRYENEEAVDDSQLPKDRFSAERLKGVDSTLKIQPAELGDSAVYLCASSDRDRGLNEQFFGPGTRLTVL.

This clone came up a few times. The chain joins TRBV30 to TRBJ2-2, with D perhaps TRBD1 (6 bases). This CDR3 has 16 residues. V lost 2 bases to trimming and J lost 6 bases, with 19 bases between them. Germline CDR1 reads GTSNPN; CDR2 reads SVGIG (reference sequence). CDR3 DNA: TGTGCCTGGAGTTCATCTGGGACATCAGCGCCCGGGGAGCTGTTTTTT. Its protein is CAWSSSGTSAPGELFF.

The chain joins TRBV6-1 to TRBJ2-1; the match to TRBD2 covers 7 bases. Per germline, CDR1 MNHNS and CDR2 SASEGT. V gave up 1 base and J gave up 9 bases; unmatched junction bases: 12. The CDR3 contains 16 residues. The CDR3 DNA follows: TGTGCCAGCAGTGAAGGGGGTACTATAGCGGGTCTTGAGCAGTTCTTC. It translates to CASSEGGTIAGLEQFF.

The CDR3 protein is CASSASTGGPQETQYF. CDR3 sequence (DNA): TGTGCCAGCAGTGCCAGTACGGGGGGTCCACAAGAGACCCAGTACTTC. The chain carries TRBV6-1 and TRBJ2-5; 7 nucleotides line up with TRBD2. Germline lookup yields CDR1 MNHNS and CDR2 SASEGT. V shed 4 bases, J shed 2 bases, and the junction held 10 bases outside the gene matches. This CDR3 has 16 amino acids.

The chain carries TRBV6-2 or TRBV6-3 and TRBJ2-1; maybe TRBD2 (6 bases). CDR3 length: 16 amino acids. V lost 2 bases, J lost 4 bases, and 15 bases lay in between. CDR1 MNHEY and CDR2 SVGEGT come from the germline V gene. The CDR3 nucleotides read TGTGCCAGCAGTTACGGATGGAGGGCGGGGTACAATGAGCAGTTCTTC. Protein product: CASSYGWRAGYNEQFF.

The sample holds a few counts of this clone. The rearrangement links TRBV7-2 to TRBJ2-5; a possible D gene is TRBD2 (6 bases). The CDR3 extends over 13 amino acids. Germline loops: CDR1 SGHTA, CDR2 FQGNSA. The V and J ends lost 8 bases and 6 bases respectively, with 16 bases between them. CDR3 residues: CASLREIFQTQYF. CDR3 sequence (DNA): TGTGCCAGCTTACGGGAGATTTTCCAGACCCAGTACTTC.

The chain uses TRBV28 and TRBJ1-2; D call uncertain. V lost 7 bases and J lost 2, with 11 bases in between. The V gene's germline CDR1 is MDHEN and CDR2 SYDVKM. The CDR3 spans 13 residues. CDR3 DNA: TGTGCCAGCAACCTAGGGAGAAACTATGGCTACACCTTC. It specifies CASNLGRNYGYTF.

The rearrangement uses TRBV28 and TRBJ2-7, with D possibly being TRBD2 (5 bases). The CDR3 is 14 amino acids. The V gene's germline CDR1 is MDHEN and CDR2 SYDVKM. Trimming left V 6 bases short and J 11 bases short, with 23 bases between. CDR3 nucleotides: TGTGCCAGCAGCAATCGCCCGGACTCCCCCGCTGAGTACTTC. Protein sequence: CASSNRPDSPAEYF.

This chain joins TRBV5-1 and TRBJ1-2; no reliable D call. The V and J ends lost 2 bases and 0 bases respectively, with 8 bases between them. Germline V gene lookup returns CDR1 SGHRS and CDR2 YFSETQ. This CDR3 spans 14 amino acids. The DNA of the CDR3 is TGCGCCAGCAGCTTTCTGCCCGCTAACTATGGCTACACCTTC. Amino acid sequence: CASSFLPANYGYTF.

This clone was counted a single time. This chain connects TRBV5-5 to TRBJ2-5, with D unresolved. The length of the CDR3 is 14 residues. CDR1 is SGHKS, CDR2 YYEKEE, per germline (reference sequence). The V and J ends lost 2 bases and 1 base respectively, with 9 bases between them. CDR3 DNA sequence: TGTGCCAGCAGCTTTGTGAGTAGCCAAGAGACCCAGTACTTC. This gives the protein CASSFVSSQETQYF.

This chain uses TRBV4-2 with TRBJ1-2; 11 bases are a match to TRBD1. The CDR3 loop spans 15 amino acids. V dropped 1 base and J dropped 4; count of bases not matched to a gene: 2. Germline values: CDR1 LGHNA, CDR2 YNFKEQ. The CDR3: CASSQGDRGSYGYTF. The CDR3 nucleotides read TGTGCCAGCAGCCAAGGGGACAGGGGGTCCTATGGCTACACCTTC.